A single sample is the source of the 17 T cell receptor beta chains below, sequenced in a study of shared clonotypes between healthy human individuals. Data came from immunoSEQ multiplex PCR; TCRdb stores just in-frame clones and leaves some out. This sample has 2,500,000 or so clones, with approximately 93% found just once. The sample consisted of naive CD4+ T cells from PBMCs. Subset specified: CD45RA+ positively selected. Every receptor here comes from a man aged 18 to 35 in good health. Some clones in this sample may be carry-over from other donors' samples.

The chain is built from TRBV5-5 and TRBJ1-5; the D is unclear. The CDR3 length is 16 residues. V shed 3 bases and J shed 0 bases, with 13 bases lying between them. CDR1 and CDR2 from the germline V gene are SGHKS and YYEKEE (reference sequence). This CDR3 is CASSSPEGNSNQPQHF. The CDR3 DNA is TGTGCCAGCAGCTCCCCAGAAGGGAATAGCAATCAGCCCCAGCATTTT.

Comment on this clone: Distinct nucleotide sequences in the sample also encode this CDR3. The genes are TRBV6-5 and TRBJ2-7, with TRBD2 matching over 9 bases. The CDR3 has 15 residues. Germline V gives CDR1 MNHEY, CDR2 SVGAGI. V dropped 0 bases and J dropped 2; count of bases not matched to a gene: 2. The CDR3 protein is CASSYSIAGAYEQYF. CDR3 in DNA: TGTGCCAGCAGTTACTCGATAGCGGGAGCCTACGAGCAGTACTTC.

This clone showed up just once. V usage is TRBV7-2 and J usage is TRBJ1-5; 7 bases line up with TRBD1. V gave up 3 bases and J gave up 3 bases; unmatched junction bases: 5. CDR1 is SGHTA, CDR2 FQGNSA, per germline. The CDR3 runs to 15 residues. CDR3 in DNA: TGTGCCAGCAGCTTTGTGGGACAGTACAATCAGCCCCAGCATTTT. Residues: CASSFVGQYNQPQHF.

The chain is built from TRBV28 and TRBJ2-5; 9 positions agree with TRBD1. TRBJ2-7 matches the DNA end more closely, so the J call is doubtful. CDR3 size: 15 residues. Looked up from germline, CDR1 is MDHEN and CDR2 is SYDVKM. CDR3 loop: CASSRWTGASYEQYF. The CDR3, as DNA: TGTGCCAGCAGTCGTTGGACAGGGGCGTCCTACGAGCAGTACTTC.

This clone is a singleton in its sample. The genes are TRBV7-3 and TRBJ1-1; unclear D gene. Germline V lookup: CDR1 SGHTA, CDR2 FQGTGA. Trimming stripped 8 bases from V and 1 base from J, with 11 bases between. CDR3 length: 13 amino acids. The CDR3 region has the DNA TGTGCCAGCCGGGTCAACCCGAACACTGAAGCTTTCTTT. Encoded protein: CASRVNPNTEAFF.

A word on this clone: Different DNA sequences within this sample yield the same CDR3. The chain joins TRBV7-3 to TRBJ2-5; D unresolved. Germline loops: CDR1 SGHTA, CDR2 FQGTGA. The CDR3 runs to 13 residues. V was trimmed by 4 bases and J by 3 bases, leaving 9 bases between them. The CDR3 sequence: CASSSGQKETQYF. CDR3 bases: TGTGCCAGCAGCTCTGGCCAGAAAGAGACCCAGTACTTC.

The J gene is TRBJ1-4, the V gene TRBV6-1, with D unresolved. From germline, CDR1 is MNHNS and CDR2 SASEGT. There are 14 residues in the CDR3. The V gene lost 3 bases and the J gene lost 8 bases, with 13 bases spanning the gap. DNA of the CDR3: TGTGCCAGCAGTGATTCTGGGGATAGGGAAAAACTGTTTTTT. Its translation: CASSDSGDREKLFF.

The rearrangement uses TRBV19 and TRBJ1-2; D gene uncertain. V was pared by 4 bases and J by 4 bases, with 10 bases between. CDR1 LNHDA and CDR2 SQIVND come from the germline V gene (reference sequence). The CDR3 loop spans 13 amino acids. The CDR3 region has the DNA TGTGCCAGTAGTACTTGGACCCTCTATGGCTACACCTTC. Protein sequence: CASSTWTLYGYTF. The entire variable domain, with the rest obtained from reference TRBV19 and TRBJ1-2, is as follows: DGGITQSPKYLFRKEGQNVTLSCEQNLNHDAMYWYRQDPGQGLRLIYYSQIVNDFQKGDIAEGYSVSREKKESFPLTVTSAQKNPTAFYLCASSTWTLYGYTFGSGTRLTVV.

The CDR3 DNA reads TGTGCCAGCAGTTTATCAGGTTTGGATGGCTACACCTTC. Its translation: CASSLSGLDGYTF. This rearrangement joins TRBV28 to TRBJ1-2; unclear D gene. From germline, CDR1 is MDHEN and CDR2 SYDVKM. This CDR3 is built from 13 residues. The V end was cut by 1 base, the J end by 6 bases, with 9 bases between.

The rearrangement uses TRBV28 and TRBJ2-6; tentative D call: TRBD1 (6 bases). V lost 6 bases and J lost 4, with 13 bases in between. Looked up from germline, CDR1 is MDHEN and CDR2 is SYDVKM. The CDR3 has 15 amino acids. The CDR3 protein is CASSQQGIGANVLTF. CDR3 nucleotide sequence: TGTGCCAGCAGCCAACAGGGAATCGGGGCCAACGTCCTGACTTTC.

This chain uses TRBV28 with TRBJ1-6; D call uncertain. Germline CDR1 reads MDHEN; CDR2 reads SYDVKM. V was trimmed by 3 bases and J by 0 bases, leaving 24 bases between them. The CDR3 extends over 21 amino acids. CDR3 loop: CASSLAAPGGALSSYNSPLHF. DNA of the CDR3: TGTGCCAGCAGTTTGGCTGCCCCCGGCGGCGCCCTTAGCTCCTATAATTCACCCCTCCACTTT.

The J gene is TRBJ1-5, the V gene TRBV4-3; no definite D call. CDR1 LGHNA and CDR2 YSLEER come from the germline V gene. V was cut by 0 bases and J by 9 bases, with 24 bases left in between. There are 18 residues in the CDR3. The CDR3 loop reads CASSQEYQERIFIRPQHF. CDR3 in DNA: TGCGCCAGCAGCCAAGAATACCAGGAGAGAATTTTTATACGGCCCCAGCATTTT.

DNA of the CDR3: TGTGCCAGCAGCTTTCGAACCCAGGGGGCGTTCACTGAAGCTTTCTTT. Protein sequence: CASSFRTQGAFTEAFF. The chain uses TRBV11-2 and TRBJ1-1, with 8 bases that match TRBD1. V was pared by 3 bases and J by 4 bases, with 10 bases of the junction left unmatched. There are 16 residues in the CDR3. Germline CDR1 is SGHAT and CDR2 is FQNNGV. The full variable domain, completed using reference TRBV11-2 and TRBJ1-1, is EAGVAQSPRYKIIEKRQSVAFWCNPISGHATLYWYQQILGQGPKLLIQFQNNGVVDDSQLPKDRFSAERLKGVDSTLKIQPAKLEDSAVYLCASSFRTQGAFTEAFFGQGTRLTVV.

The J gene is TRBJ1-2, the V gene TRBV10-3, with D tentatively TRBD1 (6 bases). V was cut by 6 bases and J by 9 bases, with 17 bases left in between. CDR3 length equals 13 residues. CDR1 is ENHRY, CDR2 SYGVKD, per germline. Here the CDR3 DNA reads TGTGCCATCAGAGATATTCAAGGGGGTCGCTACACCTTC. It codes for CAIRDIQGGRYTF.

The CDR3 protein is CASSLAGTGGDTQYF. The DNA of the CDR3 is TGCGCCAGCAGCTTGGCCGGGACGGGGGGCGATACGCAGTATTTT. This chain links TRBV5-1 with TRBJ2-3; possibly TRBD2 for D (7 bases). CDR1 and CDR2 from the germline V gene are SGHRS and YFSETQ. The CDR3 runs 15 residues. Trimming removed 0 bases at V and 6 bases at J, with 14 bases between. The full variable domain, with the rest looked up from reference TRBV5-1 and TRBJ2-3, is KAGVTQTPRYLIKTRGQQVTLSCSPISGHRSVSWYQQTPGQGLQFLFEYFSETQRNKGNFPGRFSGRQFSNSRSEMNVSTLELGDSALYLCASSLAGTGGDTQYFGPGTRLTVL.

This clone was counted a single time. The chain recombines TRBV5-1 with TRBJ2-3, with TRBD2 matching 7 bases. CDR3 size: 16 residues. J gave up 2 bases and V 4 bases, and 10 bases lay outside the gene matches. From germline, CDR1 is SGHRS and CDR2 YFSETQ. CDR3 DNA: TGCGCCAGCAGCCTGACTAGCTCCCACGCCACAGATACGCAGTATTTT. Its translation: CASSLTSSHATDTQYF.

This sequence joins TRBV9 and TRBJ1-5, with D possibly TRBD1 on 5 matching bases. Between the trimmed V and J ends, which lost 4 bases and 9 bases, there was a span of 17 bases. CDR3 length: 14 residues. The germline V gene encodes CDR1 SGDLS and CDR2 YYNGEE. The CDR3: CASSPDSMRGPQHF. The CDR3 DNA reads as TGTGCCAGCAGCCCGGATTCGATGAGGGGGCCCCAGCATTTT.